This T cell receptor (beta chain) was identified in a study of OX40 agonist ivuxolimab in advanced cancers. On the study more broadly: Partial responses were recorded for three patients, including one with hepatocellular carcinoma and two with cutaneous melanoma.

V was cut by 1 base and J by 6 bases, with 12 bases left in between. The CDR3 is made up of 14 amino acids. Germline-derived CDR1 and CDR2 are SGDLS and YYNGEE. General study results and limits: CD8+ T cells averaged more expanded clones than CD4+.

Sequenced by immunoSEQ multiplex PCR; TCRdb stores in-frame clones only, minus some. The sample has roughly 90,000 clones, more than 80% seen once. Of note for this clone: Its antigen is as yet unknown.

The rearrangement joins TRBV9 to TRBJ2-3; D not resolved. The source of this sequence is an adult with an advanced solid tumor such as melanoma, head and neck, liver or kidney cancer. Sample: CD4+ or CD8+ T cells sorted from blood, taken in a trial of the OX40 agonist ivuxolimab. CDR3 DNA sequence: TGTGCCAGCAGCGTACAGACGGATCAGGATACGCAGTATTTT. Translating it yields CASSVQTDQDTQYF.